The entry that follows covers one TCR beta chain sequence. This specimen comes from a study of T cell changes during pregnancy in multiple sclerosis. Sequenced by immunoSEQ multiplex PCR; TCRdb stores in-frame clones only, minus some. This table has 90,000 to 120,000 clones, around nine tenths appearing once. The sample was peripheral blood, taken in the second trimester of pregnancy. The sequence was obtained from a female donor with multiple sclerosis, enrolled in a pregnancy study.

The CDR3 DNA reads TGTGCCAGCAGCTTAGCCTCTAAGTACAATGAGCAGTTCTTC. Residues: CASSLASKYNEQFF. The V gene is TRBV7-9, the J gene TRBJ2-1; D ambiguous. There are 14 residues in the CDR3. The V end was cut by 0 bases, the J end by 4 bases, with 7 bases between. Looked up from germline, CDR1 is SEHNR and CDR2 is FQNEAQ (reference sequence).